This T cell receptor beta chain was obtained from a study of PD-L1 blockade in urothelial cancer. Overall study context: Samples came from 3 weeks, at the second dose, and 6 weeks into treatment.

The data were produced by immunoSEQ multiplex PCR, yet TCRdb's version contains in-frame clones alone and is incomplete. The sample consists of more than 50,000 clones, 81% of them appearing once. Indicated time point: pretreatment peripheral blood. Diagnoses among patients were locally advanced or metastatic urothelial carcinoma. V lost 5 bases, J lost 3 bases, and 3 bases stayed unmatched. Germline V gene data show CDR1 as LNHDA and CDR2 as SQIVND (reference sequence). The CDR3 sequence is 14 residues long. This specimen was PBMCs, taken around atezolizumab (anti-PD-L1) treatment. The clonotype comes from a man aged 65 to 85 with urothelial cancer. The genes are TRBV19 and TRBJ1-4; 7 bases align to TRBD1. CDR3 loop: CASSLGQSNEKLFF. The CDR3 DNA reads as TGTGCCAGTAGTTTGGGACAGTCTAATGAAAAACTGTTTTTT.